The rows below give T cell receptor beta chains drawn from one sample of a study of cytomegalovirus exposure and HLA in healthy donors. TCRdb's table, derived via immunoSEQ multiplex PCR, lists solely in-frame clones and lacks some. Of approximately 160,000 clones detected, roughly 89% appear once; the ten largest clones hold around 4.4%. Material: PBMCs. All receptors come from a man aged 18 to 35 in good health and CMV-seropositive. CDR3s include the opening cysteine and the closing phenylalanine or tryptophan. The D gene is left open where the match is weak. Clone size is not always given. Where it is, it says once, few, many or a class for expanded clones.

J gene | V gene | D gene | clone size | CDR3 length | CDR3 protein | CDR3 DNA
TRBJ2-5 | TRBV7-9 | NA | NA | 15 | CASSVSGHRGETQYF | TGTGCCAGCAGCGTTAGCGGACACAGGGGAGAGACCCAGTACTTC
TRBJ2-5 | TRBV4-1 | TRBD2 | NA | 18 | CASSRGLAGDPKKETQYF | TGCGCCAGCAGCCGAGGACTAGCGGGAGATCCAAAGAAAGAGACCCAGTACTTC
TRBJ2-1 | TRBV7-9 | NA | NA | 13 | CASSLARDNEQFF | TGTGCCAGCAGCTTAGCGCGAGACAATGAGCAGTTCTTC
TRBJ1-1 | TRBV30 | TRBD1 | NA | 18 | CAWRLTGVWGGRNTEAFF | TGTGCCTGGAGGCTAACAGGGGTATGGGGCGGTAGGAACACTGAAGCTTTCTTT
TRBJ2-6 | TRBV15 | NA | NA | 17 | CATSRDRRESGANVLTF | TGTGCCACCAGCAGAGATAGGAGGGAATCGGGGGCCAACGTCCTGACTTTC
TRBJ2-3 | TRBV7-9 | TRBD2 | NA | 15 | CASSLAASGGDTQYF | TGTGCCAGCAGCTTAGCGGCTAGCGGCGGAGATACGCAGTATTTT
TRBJ2-1 | TRBV11-3 | TRBD2 | NA | 15 | CASRPPGLAVREQFF | TGTGCCAGCAGACCGCCGGGACTAGCGGTACGTGAGCAGTTCTTC
TRBJ2-2 | TRBV30 | TRBD2 | NA | 19 | CAWSVGWTSGSFNTGELFF | TGTGCCTGGAGTGTTGGGTGGACTAGCGGGAGTTTTAACACCGGGGAGCTGTTTTTT
TRBJ2-7 | TRBV5-1 | TRBD2 | once | 15 | CASSLGTSGIYEQYF | TGCGCCAGCAGCCTCGGGACTAGCGGGATATACGAGCAGTACTTC
TRBJ1-4 | TRBV7-8 | NA | NA | 16 | CASSPQRQTTNEKLFF | TGTGCCAGCAGCCCTCAGAGGCAGACTACTAATGAAAAACTGTTTTTT
TRBJ2-2 | TRBV28 | TRBD2 | NA | 16 | CASSFTLAGDHGELFF | TGTGCCAGCAGTTTCACACTAGCGGGAGATCACGGGGAGCTGTTTTTT
TRBJ2-3 | TRBV5-1 | TRBD2 | NA | 15 | CASSIVSGTQDTQYF | TGCGCCAGCAGCATTGTTAGCGGGACTCAAGATACGCAGTATTTT
TRBJ1-5 | TRBV7-8 | TRBD1 | NA | 17 | CASSLLSGQVHNQPQHF | TGTGCCAGCAGCTTACTCTCGGGACAGGTACACAATCAGCCCCAGCATTTT
TRBJ2-5 | TRBV21-1 | NA | NA | 19 | CASSKGREARLRPLETQYF | TGTGCCAGCAGCAAGGGGCGGGAGGCCCGATTAAGGCCTTTAGAGACCCAGTACTTC
TRBJ1-3 | TRBV7-8 | NA | NA | 19 | CASSLARTPEPISGNTIYF | TGTGCCAGCAGCTTAGCGCGGACACCGGAACCGATCTCTGGAAACACCATATATTTT
TRBJ2-5 | TRBV18 | TRBD2 | once | 16 | CASSYRLAGELETQYF | TGTGCCAGCTCATACCGACTAGCGGGAGAGTTGGAGACCCAGTACTTC
TRBJ1-1 | TRBV5-1 | NA | NA | 15 | CASSTGGTLGTEAFF | TGCGCCAGCAGCACGGGGGGGACCTTAGGGACTGAAGCTTTCTTT